This T cell receptor (beta chain) was profiled in a study of early T cells in non-severe SARS-CoV-2 infection. Unique molecular identifier tags were affixed to discrete cDNA molecules. TCRdb ran MiXCR on the 5' RACE reads and lists one entry per CDR3 protein. The table lists around 26,000 distinct CDR3 sequences, 4.4% of them singletons, with approximately 10% in the top ten. The length of the CDR3 is 15 residues. Trimming pared 2 bases from V and 1 base from J, leaving 9 bases between. Germline V gene data show CDR1 as MGHRA and CDR2 as YSYEKL. There are many counts of this clonotype. The TCR comes from an adult who was a healthcare worker with PCR-confirmed SARS-CoV-2 infection or an uninfected control (not recorded which). The sequenced sample was whole blood. The V and J genes are TRBV4-1 and TRBJ2-1, with D hard to call. CDR3 DNA: TGCGCCAGCAGCCAAAGTGACGCTTCCTACAATGAGCAGTTCTTC. It yields the protein CASSQSDASYNEQFF.